This T cell receptor (beta chain) was observed in a study of T cell repertoires in cytomegalovirus infection. For the study at large: The authors used CMV epitopes that were HLA-C-restricted (recently identified) and HLA-B-restricted (well studied). CMV infection and matching HLA type were both indicated by public TCR beta signatures.

TCRdb recomputed calls from the reads with MiXCR, one row per CDR3 protein. The repertoire holds more than 65,000 distinct CDR3 sequences, approximately 45% seen once, with just over 90% in the top ten. This clonotype has more than one count but fewer than ten. Its antigen is still unknown. Findings and caveats of the study: The cumulative frequency of public TCR beta families identified carriers of CMV plus the relevant HLA. HLA-C-restricted CMV-specific TCR beta clonotypes prevailed in the ex vivo response.

This CDR3 comprises 16 residues. Germline V gene data show CDR1 as SGHVS and CDR2 as FQNEAQ. V gave up 4 bases and J gave up 0 bases; unmatched junction bases: 1. Sequencing used CD8+ T cells from cultured PBMCs, obtained from culture after CMV antigen stimulation. The chain has TRBV7-8 and TRBJ2-3; the match to TRBD2 covers 13 bases. The sequence derives from a human donor in good health (CMV status not recorded). Some clones in this sample may be carry-over from other donors' samples. The CDR3 region is CASSWTSGGSTDTQYF. In nucleotides, the CDR3 is TGTGCCAGCAGCTGGACTAGCGGGGGTAGCACAGATACGCAGTATTTT.